Listed here are 32 T cell receptor beta chains from one sample, sequenced in a study of T cells in localized non-small cell lung cancer. The data were produced by immunoSEQ multiplex PCR, yet TCRdb's version contains in-frame clones alone and is incomplete. The repertoire holds tens of thousands of clones, 85% to 95% seen once, with roughly 6.9% in the top ten. The sequences come from peripheral blood, collected before any cancer treatment. These receptors were taken from a female donor at least 60 years old with stage I lung adenocarcinoma.

The chain is built from TRBV10-2 and TRBJ1-5; TRBD1 might be the D (5 bases). The CDR3 is 14 amino acids. Germline V gene lookup returns CDR1 WSHSY and CDR2 SAAADI. Trimming removed 5 bases at V and 7 bases at J, with 15 bases between. For the CDR3, the DNA is TGCGCCAGCAGTACATCAGGGTTGGGCCAGCCCCAGCATTTT. Amino acids: CASSTSGLGQPQHF.

The CDR3 region has the DNA TGCGCCAGCAGCTTGGGGACAGGGTACCAAGAGACCCAGTACTTC. Translation gives CASSLGTGYQETQYF. J is TRBJ2-5 and V is TRBV5-1; 8 bases line up with TRBD1. Unmatched junction bases numbered 1, after V lost 0 bases and J lost 0 bases. Germline assignment: CDR1 SGHRS and CDR2 YFSETQ. This CDR3 has 15 residues.

The chain combines TRBV6-1 with TRBJ1-1, with D maybe TRBD1 (6 bases). V was clipped by 3 bases and J by 3 bases, with 11 bases between them. Germline lookup yields CDR1 MNHNS and CDR2 SASEGT. The CDR3 spans 14 residues. CDR3 sequence: CASSDRGRDTEAFF. Written as DNA, the CDR3 is TGTGCCAGCAGTGACAGGGGACGGGACACTGAAGCTTTCTTT.

The chain combines TRBV7-9 with TRBJ2-1; D unresolved. Germline CDR1 SEHNR, CDR2 FQNEAQ (reference sequence). V lost 11 bases, J lost 0 bases, and 17 bases lay in between. The CDR3 is 15 amino acids. DNA of the CDR3: TGTGCCGGCAAAGTGGACCTTAGCTCCTACAATGAGCAGTTCTTC. This encodes CAGKVDLSSYNEQFF.

V gene TRBV2 combines with J gene TRBJ2-7; 10 bases align to TRBD1. V gave up 8 bases and J gave up 2 bases; unmatched junction bases: 6. The germline CDR1 and CDR2 sequences are SNHLY and FYNNEI. The CDR3 spans 14 residues. CDR3 in DNA: TGTGCCAGCGTATCCGGGACAGGGGCCTACGAGCAGTACTTC. As protein: CASVSGTGAYEQYF.

This chain connects TRBV7-9 to TRBJ2-5, with D possibly matching TRBD1 (7 bases). Germline CDR1 SEHNR, CDR2 FQNEAQ (reference sequence). The CDR3 has 16 residues. V lost 5 bases to trimming and J lost 2 bases, with 18 bases between them. This chain's CDR3 is CASSPEGQTSQETQYF. CDR3 nucleotide sequence: TGTGCCAGCAGCCCGGAGGGACAGACCTCTCAAGAGACCCAGTACTTC.

The chain carries TRBV7-2 and TRBJ1-4; D ambiguous. This CDR3 contains 13 residues. V shed 4 bases and J shed 4 bases, with 7 bases lying between them. Germline CDR1 reads SGHTA; CDR2 reads FQGNSA. CDR3 amino acids: CASSYTVNEKLFF. The CDR3 coding sequence is TGTGCCAGCAGCTACACAGTTAATGAAAAACTGTTTTTT. The full variable domain, with the rest looked up from reference TRBV7-2 and TRBJ1-4, is GAGVSQSPSNKVTEKGKDVELRCDPISGHTALYWYRQSLGQGLEFLIYFQGNSAPDKSGLPSDRFSAERTGGSVSTLTIQRTQQEDSAVYLCASSYTVNEKLFFGSGTQLSVL.

This rearrangement joins TRBV5-6 to TRBJ1-3; D uncertain. Trimming stripped 4 bases from V and 4 bases from J, with 12 bases between. This CDR3 spans 14 amino acids. Per germline, CDR1 SGHDT and CDR2 YYEEEE. The CDR3 loop reads CASSAGSAGNTIYF. The CDR3 coding sequence is TGTGCCAGCAGCGCTGGGTCCGCGGGAAACACCATATATTTT. Complete variable domain (other parts from reference TRBV5-6 and TRBJ1-3): DAGVTQSPTHLIKTRGQQVTLRCSPKSGHDTVSWYQQALGQGPQFIFQYYEEEERQRGNFPDRFSGHQFPNYSSELNVNALLLGDSALYLCASSAGSAGNTIYFGEGSWLTVV.

The chain carries TRBV19 and TRBJ2-6; 7 nucleotides line up with TRBD1. Germline trimming cut 1 base from V and 2 bases from J; bases unmatched to any gene: 2. The CDR3 extends over 16 amino acids. CDR1 is LNHDA, CDR2 SQIVND, per germline (reference sequence). DNA of the CDR3: TGTGCCAGTAGTATAGTAGGGGGCGCTGGGGCCAACGTCCTGACTTTC. Residues: CASSIVGGAGANVLTF.

This rearrangement joins TRBV10-3 to TRBJ2-2, with 9 nucleotides matching TRBD1. The germline gives CDR1 ENHRY, CDR2 SYGVKD. The ends lost 2 bases at V and 2 bases at J; junction bases unmatched: 3. This CDR3 region has 16 residues. The CDR3 sequence: CAISEEGQGNTGELFF. The DNA of the CDR3 is TGTGCCATCAGTGAGGAGGGACAGGGAAACACCGGGGAGCTGTTTTTT.

This chain connects TRBV4-1 to TRBJ2-5; TRBD1 agrees at 7 bases. V lost 0 bases, J lost 1 base, and 11 bases stayed unmatched. Germline CDR1 and CDR2: MGHRA and YSYEKL. The CDR3 is made up of 18 amino acids. The CDR3 DNA reads as TGCGCCAGCAGCCAAGATCCCCGCCCGGGACAGCGCCAAGAGACCCAGTACTTC. Translation: CASSQDPRPGQRQETQYF.

The chain is built from TRBV14 and TRBJ2-5; TRBD2 matches at 7 bases. The germline gives CDR1 SGHDN, CDR2 FVKESK. The CDR3 has 16 amino acids. J gave up 4 bases and V 0 bases, and 8 bases lay outside the gene matches. CDR3 region: CASSQDLGPGGETQYF. The CDR3 bases are TGTGCCAGCAGCCAAGATTTAGGGCCGGGGGGAGAGACCCAGTACTTC.

The chain employs TRBV5-8 and TRBJ2-2; 8 nucleotides agree with TRBD1. The trim removed 6 bases at V and 7 bases at J, leaving 8 bases unmatched. The CDR3 is made up of 14 amino acids. Germline V gene data show CDR1 as SGHTS and CDR2 as YDEGEE. CDR3 sequence: CASNRRGQGGELFF. The CDR3 DNA follows: TGTGCCAGCAACCGCAGGGGGCAGGGCGGGGAGCTGTTTTTT.

This chain uses TRBV5-1 with TRBJ2-2, with D perhaps TRBD2 (5 bases). V lost 4 bases and J lost 6, with 22 bases in between. Per germline, CDR1 SGHRS and CDR2 YFSETQ. CDR3 length: 17 residues. The CDR3 sequence: CASSQSFAAGSAGELFF. CDR3 sequence (DNA): TGCGCCAGCAGCCAATCATTTGCGGCAGGTAGCGCCGGGGAGCTGTTTTTT.

The chain links TRBV5-4 to TRBJ1-3; 7 positions match TRBD1. J gave up 0 bases and V 4 bases, and 7 bases lay outside the gene matches. The CDR3 contains 16 residues. Germline loops: CDR1 SGHNT, CDR2 YYREEE (reference sequence). In DNA form, the CDR3 reads TGTGCCAGCAGCGTCGGGACAGATCGCTCTGGAAACACCATATATTTT. Encoded protein: CASSVGTDRSGNTIYF.

The table lists this clone with a few counts. The chain combines TRBV19 with TRBJ1-2; TRBD1 is a possible D gene (5 bases). Trimming left V 3 bases short and J 0 bases short, with 8 bases between. From germline, CDR1 is LNHDA and CDR2 SQIVND (reference sequence). The CDR3 is made up of 14 amino acids. CDR3 in amino acids: CASSMDTANYGYTF. The CDR3 DNA reads TGTGCCAGTAGTATGGACACAGCTAACTATGGCTACACCTTC.

The J gene is TRBJ2-5, the V gene TRBV7-9, with TRBD2 identical over 11 bases. Losses at the gene ends were 7 bases for V and 5 bases for J; bases not matched to a gene: 9. The CDR3 sequence is 15 residues long. Germline loops: CDR1 SEHNR, CDR2 FQNEAQ (reference sequence). The CDR3 here is CASTDGLAGFETQYF. The DNA for the CDR3 is TGTGCCAGCACTGATGGACTAGCGGGTTTTGAGACCCAGTACTTC.

The rearrangement links TRBV9 to TRBJ1-2; D remains ambiguous. Per germline, CDR1 SGDLS and CDR2 YYNGEE. The V gene lost 4 bases and the J gene lost 4 bases, with 17 bases spanning the gap. CDR3 length equals 15 residues. The CDR3 protein is CASSPSGGEGYGYTF. For the CDR3, the DNA is TGTGCCAGCAGCCCCTCAGGAGGCGAGGGCTATGGCTACACCTTC.

Only one count was recorded for this clone. J is TRBJ2-3 and V is TRBV6-5; D uncertain. V was shortened by 5 bases and J by 3 bases, with 12 bases between the two germline ends. This CDR3 comprises 14 residues. Germline lookup yields CDR1 MNHEY and CDR2 SVGAGI. The CDR3 loop is CASSEWKRTDTQYF. CDR3 coding DNA: TGTGCCAGCAGTGAGTGGAAGAGGACAGATACGCAGTATTTT.

Notes on this clone: Compared with germline, one end of the junction differs, possibly owing to a read error. The V and J genes are TRBV4-1 and TRBJ1-1, with no clear D. The germline gives CDR1 MGHRA, CDR2 YSYEKL. The CDR3 runs to 15 residues. The CDR3 DNA follows: TGCGCCAGCAGCCAGCCGGTTGGAGGGAACGCTGAAGCTTTCTTT. It translates to CASSQPVGGNAEAFF.

This chain links TRBV15 with TRBJ1-6, with unresolved D. Per germline, CDR1 LNHNV and CDR2 YYDKDF (reference sequence). The V gene lost 5 bases and the J gene lost 7 bases, with 12 bases spanning the gap. The CDR3 contains 14 residues. The DNA for the CDR3 is TGTGCCACCAGCTCCCGGTTGGGGAATTCACCCCTCCACTTT. It translates to CATSSRLGNSPLHF.

The chain joins TRBV5-1 to TRBJ2-1; the D is unclear. The germline gives CDR1 SGHRS, CDR2 YFSETQ. Trimming took off 2 bases at V and 5 bases at J, with 17 bases between the two ends. This CDR3 has 16 residues. The CDR3 is CASSLMTSRVDNEQFF. CDR3 DNA sequence: TGCGCCAGCAGCTTAATGACTTCCCGGGTCGACAATGAGCAGTTCTTC. Together with reference TRBV5-1 and TRBJ2-1, the CDR3 gives the full variable domain: KAGVTQTPRYLIKTRGQQVTLSCSPISGHRSVSWYQQTPGQGLQFLFEYFSETQRNKGNFPGRFSGRQFSNSRSEMNVSTLELGDSALYLCASSLMTSRVDNEQFFGPGTRLTVL.

The CDR3 spells CASRGRGNTEAFF. CDR3 sequence (DNA): TGCGCCAGCAGGGGGAGGGGGAACACTGAAGCTTTCTTT. The V call is TRBV5-1, the J call TRBJ1-1; weak D call: TRBD1 (5 bases). The germline V and J ends were trimmed by 5 bases and 1 base, with 9 bases remaining between them. Germline V CDR1 and CDR2: SGHRS, YFSETQ. The CDR3 length is 13 residues.

The chain combines TRBV5-1 with TRBJ2-2; TRBD2 agrees at 12 bases. Germline trimming cut 2 bases from V and 3 bases from J; bases unmatched to any gene: 5. Germline-derived CDR1 and CDR2 are SGHRS and YFSETQ. The CDR3 runs to 17 residues. CDR3 sequence (DNA): TGCGCCAGCAGCTTCCTAGCGGGGGGGCCGTACACCGGGGAGCTGTTTTTT. It yields the protein CASSFLAGGPYTGELFF.

The rearrangement uses TRBV10-2 and TRBJ1-4; tentative D call: TRBD1 (5 bases). Germline lookup yields CDR1 WSHSY and CDR2 SAAADI. The CDR3 has 15 amino acids. With 3 bases removed from V and 6 bases from J, the gap between germline ends came to 14 bases. This CDR3 reads CASSDPQGWDEKLFF. CDR3 nucleotides: TGCGCCAGCAGTGACCCCCAGGGCTGGGATGAAAAACTGTTTTTT.

J is TRBJ2-4 and V is TRBV29-1; either TRBD1 or TRBD2 may supply D (7 bases each). The germline V gene has CDR1 SQVTM and CDR2 ANQGSEA. The CDR3 totals 13 residues. Trimming cost V 6 bases and J 1 base, with 10 bases left between them. The CDR3 DNA is TGCAGCGTCCAGGGGGGGGCCAAAAACATTCAGTACTTC. This gives the protein CSVQGGAKNIQYF.

This chain's CDR3 is CASSLPPGGPNTEAFF. The CDR3, as DNA: TGTGCCAGCAGTTTACCCCCCGGGGGACCGAACACTGAAGCTTTCTTT. The chain is built from TRBV27 and TRBJ1-1; D is perhaps TRBD1 (5 bases). The CDR3 contains 16 residues. Trimming stripped 2 bases from V and 1 base from J, with 14 bases between. Per germline, CDR1 MNHEY and CDR2 SMNVEV (reference sequence).

This CDR3 reads CSVERVWGYGYTF. Here the CDR3 DNA reads TGCAGCGTTGAACGCGTATGGGGCTATGGCTACACCTTC. The V gene is TRBV29-1, the J gene TRBJ1-2; D not certain. Germline V gene sequence: CDR1 SQVTM, CDR2 ANQGSEA. The CDR3 totals 13 residues. The V and J ends lost 2 bases and 4 bases respectively, with 11 bases between them.

The chain employs TRBV7-5 and TRBJ2-1; the D segment call TRBD2 is taken from the table without a DNA check. TRBV7-5 is a known pseudogene. The CDR3 has 17 residues. CDR3 nucleotides: TGTGTCAGAAGCTTAGATTCCAGCGGGGAACGGGGGAATGAGCAGTTCTTC. It specifies CVRSLDSSGERGNEQFF.

The chain couples TRBV18 to TRBJ2-3; no firm D call. This CDR3 spans 17 amino acids. Trimming removed 8 bases at V and 2 bases at J, with 23 bases between. Looked up from germline, CDR1 is KGHSH and CDR2 is LQKENI. The CDR3 region is CASLALYSPTATDTQYF. The CDR3, as DNA: TGTGCCAGCCTGGCCTTGTACTCCCCAACGGCCACAGATACGCAGTATTTT.

The rearrangement uses TRBV7-9 and TRBJ1-6; weak D call: TRBD1 (5 bases). The V gene's germline CDR1 is SEHNR and CDR2 FQNEAQ (reference sequence). The length of the CDR3 is 15 residues. V lost 6 bases and J lost 6, with 15 bases in between. CDR3 bases: TGTGCCAGCAGTTGGGAAGGGGTTGCTAATTCACCCCTCCACTTT. Residues: CASSWEGVANSPLHF.

The chain recombines TRBV28 with TRBJ2-5; no definite D call. This CDR3 has 11 amino acids. Germline V gene data show CDR1 as MDHEN and CDR2 as SYDVKM. The V end was cut by 4 bases, the J end by 7 bases, with 7 bases between. In DNA form, the CDR3 reads TGTGCCAGCAGTTCCTTGGGGACCCAGTACTTC. Encoded protein: CASSSLGTQYF.